The clone carrying this T cell receptor (beta chain) was recorded only once. This sample is drawn from a study of CD8 T cells in Susac syndrome. cDNA came from about 0.5 to 1 ug RNA primed by random hexamers. By means of immunoSEQ multiplex PCR, TCR beta CDR3 spanning 54 Vbeta and 13 Jbeta underwent amplification. MiXCR, run by TCRdb on the immunoSEQ multiplex PCR reads, gives a single entry per CDR3 protein. Of about 130,000 distinct CDR3 sequences listed, around 85% were seen once; the top ten hold 0.45% to 0.65%. From blood CD8+ and CD4+ T cells, the TCR beta chain was sequenced. The multiple sclerosis controls were treatment-naive patients with relapsing-remitting disease that was stable or active. The V gene's germline CDR1 is PRHDT and CDR2 FYEKMQ (reference sequence). The CDR3 has 12 amino acids. V was clipped by 5 bases and J by 7 bases; unmatched bases: 3.

The sample was CD8+ T cells from PBMCs. This receptor was taken from a human donor with multiple sclerosis. The rearrangement uses TRBV13 and TRBJ1-2; 8 nucleotides align to TRBD1. CDR3 nucleotides: TGTGCCAGCAGCGCCGGGACAGGTGGCTACACCTTC. Protein product: CASSAGTGGYTF.